The clone carrying this T cell receptor (beta chain) was found once. What it recognizes is unknown. Division of CD4+ cells produced a CD45RA+ naive subset and a CD45RA-negative memory subset. These data are taken from a study of shared clonotypes between healthy human individuals. The germline V and J ends were trimmed by 5 bases and 11 bases, with 18 bases remaining between them. CDR3 size: 13 residues. The V gene's germline CDR1 is SGHTA and CDR2 FQGTGA. Original methodology: Filtering of immunoSEQ junctional sequences could not match full-length read filtering. Repertoires were generated with immunoSEQ multiplex PCR, while TCRdb's copy carries only in-frame clones and drops some. V, J and clone size reflect that table, while D and trimming were determined from the DNA. The table includes 2 million to 2.5 million clones, 85% to 95% detected once. Study conclusions and caveats: Tissue TCR repertoires likely differ from these blood-only repertoires. At large depth, rarefaction still showed sorted-subset sequencing to be incomplete.

The TCR comes from a man younger than 35 in good health. Some clones in this sample may be carry-over from other donors' samples. The rearrangement links TRBV7-3 to TRBJ1-2; D possibly corresponds to TRBD1 (6 bases). The sample was naive CD4+ T cells from PBMCs. Subset meaning: CD45RA+ positively selected. The CDR3 region has the DNA TGTGCCAGCAGCCCCCGCGCAGGGGACTCTTACACCTTC. Its translation is CASSPRAGDSYTF.